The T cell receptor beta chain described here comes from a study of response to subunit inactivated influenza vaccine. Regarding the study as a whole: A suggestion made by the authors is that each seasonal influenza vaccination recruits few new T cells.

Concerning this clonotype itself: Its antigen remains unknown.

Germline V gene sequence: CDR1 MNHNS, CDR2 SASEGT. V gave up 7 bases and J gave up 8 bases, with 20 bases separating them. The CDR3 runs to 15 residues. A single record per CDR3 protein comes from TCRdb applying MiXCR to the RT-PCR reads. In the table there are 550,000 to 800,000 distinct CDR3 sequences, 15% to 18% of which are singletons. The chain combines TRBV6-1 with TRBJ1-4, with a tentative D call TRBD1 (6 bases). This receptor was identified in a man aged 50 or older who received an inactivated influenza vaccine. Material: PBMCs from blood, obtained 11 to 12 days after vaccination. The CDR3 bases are TGTGCCAGCACCCAACGGGGGCACTACCTCGAAAAACTGTTTTTT. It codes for CASTQRGHYLEKLFF.